Presented here are 25 T cell receptor beta chains from one specimen sequenced in a study of CD8 T cells in ankylosing spondylitis. In TCRdb, the 5' RACE reads were re-called with MiXCR into one record per CDR3 protein. The sample gives 350,000 or so distinct CDR3 sequences, over 12% of which show up once; around 0.99% is in the top ten. Source material: blood, either unsorted or a sorted T cell fraction (not recorded which). The receptors shown here come from a male donor with ankylosing spondylitis or in good health (not recorded which).

A few counts support this clonotype. This chain uses TRBV12-3 or TRBV12-4 with TRBJ2-2; 13 nucleotides match TRBD2. The CDR3 is 16 amino acids. Trimming at V came to 7 bases and at J to 4 bases, leaving 6 bases not matched to a gene. Here the CDR3 DNA reads TGTGCCAGCATCGCAGGACTAGCGGGAGTCACCGGGGAGCTGTTTTTT. It translates to CASIAGLAGVTGELFF.

Only a few counts were recorded for this clonotype. The chain combines TRBV6-1 with TRBJ1-1, with 8 bases fitting TRBD1. Looked up from germline, CDR1 is MNHNS and CDR2 is SASEGT. V lost 6 bases, J lost 0 bases, and 9 bases stayed unmatched. The CDR3 totals 16 residues. The CDR3 DNA follows: TGTGCCAGCAGCTCGGGACAGGTTGATCTGAACACTGAAGCTTTCTTT. It specifies CASSSGQVDLNTEAFF.

The rearrangement uses TRBV5-1 and TRBJ2-5, with D tentatively TRBD2 (5 bases). CDR3 length: 13 amino acids. In germline, CDR1 is SGHRS, CDR2 YFSETQ. V lost 2 bases to trimming and J lost 7 bases, with 12 bases between them. The CDR3 loop is CASSFDSDGTQYF. CDR3 DNA: TGCGCCAGCAGCTTCGATAGCGACGGGACCCAGTACTTC.

In nucleotides, the CDR3 is TGCAGTGCTAGGGGGACTTCAGAGCAGTTCTTC. Translation gives CSARGTSEQFF. The rearrangement uses TRBV20-1 and TRBJ2-1, with D perhaps matching TRBD2 (6 bases). Germline-derived CDR1 and CDR2 are DFQATT and SNEGSKA (reference sequence). This CDR3 region has 11 residues. The V and J ends lost 3 bases and 10 bases respectively, with 10 bases between them.

The table lists this clonotype with many counts. The chain combines TRBV7-9 with TRBJ2-7; D is perhaps TRBD1 (6 bases). The germline V and J ends were trimmed by 1 base and 3 bases, with 13 bases remaining between them. The CDR3 has 15 residues. The germline CDR1 and CDR2 sequences are SEHNR and FQNEAQ (reference sequence). The CDR3 loop reads CASSLGAGASYEQYF. As DNA, the CDR3 is TGTGCCAGCAGCTTAGGGGCAGGGGCGAGCTACGAGCAGTACTTC.

This clonotype turned up a few times. This chain links TRBV5-6 with TRBJ2-4; no clear D. CDR3 length: 19 amino acids. Trimming removed 5 bases at V and 3 bases at J, with 27 bases between. The germline V gene has CDR1 SGHDT and CDR2 YYEEEE. The CDR3 DNA reads as TGTGCCAGCAGTTCCTCCTTGGTCCTCTCTGGAGTTGGCAAAAACATTCAGTACTTC. Translated, it gives CASSSSLVLSGVGKNIQYF.

In its sample, this clonotype was seen a few times. The chain carries TRBV3-1 and TRBJ2-3; TRBD1 aligns across 10 bases. Germline V gene data show CDR1 as LGHDT and CDR2 as YNNKEL (reference sequence). This CDR3 is 16 amino acids long. The V and J ends lost 4 bases and 6 bases, in that order; junction bases with no gene match: 10. The CDR3 sequence: CASSPHPGQGHDTQYF. The CDR3 nucleotides are TGTGCCAGCAGCCCTCACCCGGGACAGGGGCACGATACGCAGTATTTT.

The CDR3 region is CASSLHEEAKNIQYF. The CDR3, as DNA: TGTGCCAGCAGTTTACACGAGGAGGCCAAAAACATTCAGTACTTC. The chain combines TRBV12-3 or TRBV12-4 with TRBJ2-4; D remains ambiguous. Trimming took off 2 bases at V and 1 base at J, with 9 bases between the two ends. The CDR3 has 15 residues.

This clonotype turned up a few times. The chain links TRBV10-3 to TRBJ2-1, with D possibly being TRBD1 (5 bases). Germline values: CDR1 ENHRY, CDR2 SYGVKD. The CDR3 runs 12 residues. The germline V and J ends were trimmed by 3 bases and 15 bases, with 15 bases remaining between them. CDR3 sequence: CAISEQAVGLFF. CDR3 DNA: TGTGCCATCAGTGAACAGGCTGTTGGGTTGTTCTTC.

This clonotype came up many times. The V gene is TRBV12-3 or TRBV12-4, the J gene TRBJ1-5; unclear D gene. CDR3 length: 12 residues. V was pared by 5 bases and J by 5 bases, with 7 bases between. CDR3 sequence reads: CASSPRDQPQHF. DNA of the CDR3: TGTGCCAGCAGTCCAAGAGATCAGCCCCAGCATTTT.

The rearrangement uses TRBV20-1 and TRBJ2-2, with 9 bases matching TRBD2. The CDR3 runs 14 residues. Germline V gives CDR1 DFQATT, CDR2 SNEGSKA (reference sequence). V shed 5 bases, J shed 4 bases, and the junction held 5 bases outside the gene matches. This CDR3 is CSAQAGGGTGELFF. In DNA, the CDR3 is TGCAGTGCTCAAGCGGGAGGTGGCACCGGGGAGCTGTTTTTT.

This clonotype turned up a few times. The V gene is TRBV7-2, the J gene TRBJ2-7; D gene uncertain. The germline V and J ends were trimmed by 1 base and 5 bases, with 6 bases remaining between them. Germline lookup yields CDR1 SGHTA and CDR2 FQGNSA. The CDR3 has 12 residues. CDR3 sequence: CASSLDWDEQYF. The CDR3 coding sequence is TGTGCCAGCAGCTTAGATTGGGACGAGCAGTACTTC.

V and J are TRBV20-1 and TRBJ1-3; possible D gene TRBD1, 6 bases. This CDR3 is 12 amino acids long. Trimming left V 5 bases short and J 2 bases short, with 7 bases between. Per the germline V gene, CDR1 is DFQATT and CDR2 is SNEGSKA (reference sequence). In DNA form, the CDR3 reads TGCAGTGCTGGGGGCGCTGGAAACACCATATATTTT. This encodes CSAGGAGNTIYF.

V is TRBV27 and J is TRBJ2-7, with D possibly called TRBD1 or TRBD2 (6 bases each). V lost 8 bases and J lost 7, with 15 bases in between. The germline gives CDR1 MNHEY, CDR2 SMNVEV (reference sequence). The CDR3 runs 12 residues. This chain's CDR3 is CASRRGLREQYF. The DNA of the CDR3 is TGTGCCAGCCGGAGGGGGTTAAGGGAGCAGTACTTC.

The chain has TRBV20-1 and TRBJ1-1; D possibly corresponds to TRBD1 (6 bases). Between the trimmed V and J ends, which lost 6 bases and 4 bases, there was a span of 21 bases. Per the germline V gene, CDR1 is DFQATT and CDR2 is SNEGSKA (reference sequence). The CDR3 has 15 residues. The CDR3 nucleotides are TGCAGTGCGCACCCAGCTCAGGGGAAGAGCACTGAAGCTTTCTTT. Translated: CSAHPAQGKSTEAFF.

V and J are TRBV2 and TRBJ1-2; D is unresolved. V was clipped by 2 bases and J by 4 bases, with 11 bases between them. This CDR3 has 14 amino acids. CDR1 is SNHLY, CDR2 FYNNEI, per germline. The CDR3 region has the DNA TGTGCCAGCAGTGAATCCTGGGTGTCCTATGGCTACACCTTC. Amino acid sequence: CASSESWVSYGYTF.

Only a few counts were recorded for this clonotype. V gene TRBV20-1 combines with J gene TRBJ2-3; 8 nucleotides line up with TRBD2. The trim removed 6 bases at V and 3 bases at J, leaving 8 bases unmatched. The CDR3 sequence is 14 residues long. Germline V CDR1 and CDR2: DFQATT, SNEGSKA (reference sequence). This chain's CDR3 is CSAPSGSGTDTQYF. The CDR3 DNA sequence: TGCAGTGCGCCTAGCGGGTCAGGAACAGATACGCAGTATTTT.

This clonotype was observed a single time. A much larger clone differs from this one at a single base, so this may be a read error. The rearrangement joins TRBV20-1 to TRBJ2-3; 7 nucleotides match TRBD1. Germline CDR1 reads DFQATT; CDR2 reads SNEGSKA (reference sequence). CDR3 length: 15 amino acids. The CDR3 DNA is TGCTGTGCTAGAAGACAGGGCTCGGCCACAGATACGCAGTATTTT. Translating it yields CCARRQGSATDTQYF.

This chain links TRBV3-1 with TRBJ2-5, with TRBD2 identical over 10 bases. The CDR3 runs to 16 residues. Germline V CDR1 and CDR2: LGHDT, YNNKEL (reference sequence). The V and J ends lost 1 base and 2 bases, in that order; junction bases with no gene match: 4. The CDR3 DNA reads TGTGCCAGCAGCCAAGGACGGACTAGCGGACAAGAGACCCAGTACTTC. It yields the protein CASSQGRTSGQETQYF.

This clonotype was counted only a few times. The chain joins TRBV5-4 to TRBJ2-3; 7 bases line up with TRBD1. CDR3 length: 16 residues. V shed 1 base and J 2 bases; nucleotides not matched to a gene: 7. CDR1 is SGHNT and CDR2 is YYREEE in the germline V gene (reference sequence). CDR3 DNA sequence: TGTGCCAGCAGCTTGAGGGACAGATCCTCCACAGATACGCAGTATTTT. Amino acids: CASSLRDRSSTDTQYF.

This chain links TRBV15 with TRBJ1-1; D is undetermined. This CDR3 contains 14 residues. The V and J ends lost 2 bases and 10 bases respectively, with 17 bases between them. The V gene's germline CDR1 is LNHNV and CDR2 YYDKDF (reference sequence). Written as DNA, the CDR3 is TGTGCCACCAGCAGACCTCTCAACTCTTACGGAGCTTTCTTT. This codes for CATSRPLNSYGAFF.

This clonotype was seen more than once but under ten times. The rearrangement links TRBV10-3 to TRBJ1-2; 9 positions match TRBD1. After removal of 9 bases from V and 4 bases from J, the junction contained 0 bases not matched to a gene. The CDR3 has 11 residues. CDR1 is ENHRY, CDR2 SYGVKD, per germline. CDR3 DNA: TGTGCCATGACAGGGGGCTATGGCTACACCTTC. Encoded protein: CAMTGGYGYTF.

This clonotype has at least ten counts. J is TRBJ1-2 and V is TRBV29-1, with 7 bases lining up with TRBD1. The CDR3 is made up of 12 amino acids. V gave up 7 bases and J gave up 2 bases; unmatched junction bases: 4. CDR1 is SQVTM, CDR2 ANQGSEA, per germline. The CDR3 DNA is TGCAGCGCTCCGACAGGGAACTATGGCTACACCTTC. Its translation is CSAPTGNYGYTF.

The chain uses TRBV6-1 and TRBJ2-3; 10 bases are a match to TRBD1. Trimming took 6 bases from V and 2 from J; bases not matched to a gene: 5. The CDR3 has 15 residues. Germline CDR1 is MNHNS and CDR2 is SASEGT. CDR3 in amino acids: CASRRQGANTDTQYF. CDR3 DNA: TGTGCCAGCAGGAGACAGGGGGCGAACACAGATACGCAGTATTTT.

CDR3 sequence (DNA): TGTGCCAGCAGCCGAGGAGGCCTTTGGGGGAACGAGCAGTACTTC. Protein: CASSRGGLWGNEQYF. This chain joins TRBV6-1 and TRBJ2-7, with D tentatively TRBD1 or TRBD2 (5 bases each). This CDR3 comprises 15 residues. With 6 bases removed from V and 5 bases from J, the gap between germline ends came to 20 bases. The germline gives CDR1 MNHNS, CDR2 SASEGT.